The 12 T cell receptor beta chains in this list originate from one sample, sequenced in a study of T cells in localized non-small cell lung cancer. Clones were sequenced by immunoSEQ multiplex PCR, and TCRdb holds only the in-frame ones, with some missing. The data show under 75,000 clones, about 90% seen once. The sequencing here drew on peripheral blood, taken before any cancer treatment. Every receptor here comes from a male donor older than 55 with stage III squamous cell lung carcinoma.

The V call is TRBV7-2, the J call TRBJ1-1; 7 bases align to TRBD1. The V and J ends lost 2 bases and 1 base, in that order; junction bases with no gene match: 4. The CDR3 extends over 15 amino acids. Germline-derived CDR1 and CDR2 are SGHTA and FQGNSA. The CDR3 region has the DNA TGTGCCAGCAGCTTATCCGGGACAGCGAACACTGAAGCTTTCTTT. Translating it yields CASSLSGTANTEAFF. The whole variable domain, remainder taken from reference TRBV7-2 and TRBJ1-1, is GAGVSQSPSNKVTEKGKDVELRCDPISGHTALYWYRQSLGQGLEFLIYFQGNSAPDKSGLPSDRFSAERTGGSVSTLTIQRTQQEDSAVYLCASSLSGTANTEAFFGQGTRLTVV.

The chain couples TRBV5-4 to TRBJ2-1; 8 positions agree with TRBD1. Losses at the gene ends were 1 base for V and 5 bases for J; bases not matched to a gene: 11. Germline CDR1 is SGHNT and CDR2 is YYREEE (reference sequence). The CDR3 has 17 amino acids. The CDR3 sequence is CASSLKQGVRGHNEQFF. The CDR3 DNA reads TGTGCCAGCAGCTTGAAACAGGGGGTACGGGGCCACAATGAGCAGTTCTTC.

The chain carries TRBV19 and TRBJ1-5; TRBD1 is a possible D gene (5 bases). V lost 5 bases, J lost 5 bases, and 22 bases lay in between. Germline V gene sequence: CDR1 LNHDA, CDR2 SQIVND (reference sequence). The CDR3 runs to 17 residues. CDR3 bases: TGTGCCAGTAGTTTATATCGCGACCTTACCAGGGATCAGCCCCAGCATTTT. The encoded protein is CASSLYRDLTRDQPQHF.

The V gene is TRBV5-1, the J gene TRBJ2-7; D may match TRBD1 or TRBD2 (6 bases each). The CDR3 contains 19 residues. V was pared by 0 bases and J by 3 bases, with 25 bases between. Germline V gene sequence: CDR1 SGHRS, CDR2 YFSETQ. DNA for the CDR3: TGCGCCAGCAGCTTGGAGGGGTCGGCGCTATCGGGGGCGAGCTACGAGCAGTACTTC. This codes for CASSLEGSALSGASYEQYF.

This chain connects TRBV5-1 to TRBJ1-6; D might be TRBD1 (5 bases). The ends were cut back, 0 bases at V and 0 bases at J, with 10 bases in the middle. Per the germline V gene, CDR1 is SGHRS and CDR2 is YFSETQ. CDR3 length: 17 residues. In DNA, the CDR3 is TGCGCCAGCAGCTTGGAATTGGGGCACTCCTATAATTCACCCCTCCACTTT. It is translated as CASSLELGHSYNSPLHF.

This chain links TRBV6-6 with TRBJ1-6; D unresolved. V shed 6 bases and J shed 11 bases, with 11 bases lying between them. The CDR3 totals 12 residues. The germline gives CDR1 MNHNY, CDR2 SVGAGI (reference sequence). CDR3 amino acids: CASRRRETPLHF. The CDR3 DNA reads as TGTGCCAGCAGGCGACGTGAGACACCCCTCCACTTT.

This clone came up once. This chain connects TRBV6-1 to TRBJ2-3; 8 nucleotides align to TRBD1. In germline, CDR1 is MNHNS, CDR2 SASEGT. This CDR3 spans 17 amino acids. The V segment lost 4 bases and the J segment 2 bases; nucleotides outside the gene matches: 11. The CDR3 loop reads CASSGPLTGANTDTQYF. In nucleotides, the CDR3 is TGTGCCAGCAGTGGACCCCTGACAGGGGCAAACACAGATACGCAGTATTTT.

The gene calls are TRBV5-1 and TRBJ1-5; D uncertain. This CDR3 contains 13 residues. CDR1 SGHRS and CDR2 YFSETQ come from the germline V gene. V was cut by 0 bases and J by 7 bases, with 8 bases left in between. Written as DNA, the CDR3 is TGCGCCAGCAGCTTGGTTCCCGAACAGCCCCAGCATTTT. Its translation is CASSLVPEQPQHF.

The rearrangement links TRBV30 to TRBJ1-1; 9 bases are a match to TRBD1. Germline CDR1 and CDR2: GTSNPN and SVGIG (reference sequence). CDR3 length: 15 amino acids. V dropped 5 bases and J dropped 1; count of bases not matched to a gene: 8. The DNA of the CDR3 is TGTGCCTGGCGCAGGACAGGGGTTAGGAACACTGAAGCTTTCTTT. Translation: CAWRRTGVRNTEAFF. The entire variable domain, with the rest obtained from reference TRBV30 and TRBJ1-1, is as follows: SQTIHQWPATLVQPVGSPLSLECTVEGTSNPNLYWYRQAAGRGLQLLFYSVGIGQISSEVPQNLSASRPQDRQFILSSKKLLLSDSGFYLCAWRRTGVRNTEAFFGQGTRLTVV.

This chain uses TRBV6-5 with TRBJ1-2, with 7 bases aligning to TRBD1. CDR1 and CDR2 from the germline V gene are MNHEY and SVGAGI. The CDR3 contains 15 residues. Trimming cost V 0 bases and J 4 bases; bases outside gene matches: 5. The CDR3 is CASSYSEGQPYGYTF. CDR3 nucleotide sequence: TGTGCCAGCAGTTACTCGGAGGGACAGCCCTATGGCTACACCTTC.

The CDR3, as DNA: TGCGCCAGCAGTGACAGGGCCAAAAACATTCAGTACTTC. Encoded protein: CASSDRAKNIQYF. V is TRBV10-2 and J is TRBJ2-4, with D uncertain. CDR1 is WSHSY, CDR2 SAAADI, per germline. The germline V and J ends were trimmed by 3 bases and 1 base, with 4 bases remaining between them. This CDR3 is built from 13 residues.

The J gene is TRBJ1-4, the V gene TRBV5-6; D is perhaps TRBD1 (6 bases). Trimming pared 5 bases from V and 3 bases from J, leaving 14 bases between. This CDR3 spans 15 amino acids. Germline V gives CDR1 SGHDT, CDR2 YYEEEE. DNA for the CDR3: TGTGCCAGCAGAACAACAGGGTTGGCTAATGAAAAACTGTTTTTT. It yields the protein CASRTTGLANEKLFF.